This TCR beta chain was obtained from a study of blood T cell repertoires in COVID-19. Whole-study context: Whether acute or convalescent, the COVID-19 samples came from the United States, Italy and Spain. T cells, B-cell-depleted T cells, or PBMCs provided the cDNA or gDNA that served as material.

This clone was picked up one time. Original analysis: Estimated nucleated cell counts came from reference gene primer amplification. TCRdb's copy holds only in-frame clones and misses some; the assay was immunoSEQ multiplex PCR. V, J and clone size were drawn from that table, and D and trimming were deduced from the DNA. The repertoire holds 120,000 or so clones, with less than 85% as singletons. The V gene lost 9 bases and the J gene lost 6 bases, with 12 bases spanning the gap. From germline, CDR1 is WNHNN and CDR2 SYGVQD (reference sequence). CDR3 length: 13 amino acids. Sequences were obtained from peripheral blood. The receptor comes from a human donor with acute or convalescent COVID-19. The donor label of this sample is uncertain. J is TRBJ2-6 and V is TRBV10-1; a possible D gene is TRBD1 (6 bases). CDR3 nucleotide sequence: TGCGCCAGTCACAGGGTCTTGGCCAACGTCCTGACTTTC. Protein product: CASHRVLANVLTF.